The 32 T cell receptor beta chains below were found in one sample sequenced in a study of regulatory T cells in long-lasting Graves disease. Documented time point: newly diagnosed GD, antithyroid drugs for less than 3 months. The TCR library used RNA extracted from PBMCs. Arm-PCR with iRepertoire HTBI primers amplified the CDR3 regions for these TCR beta libraries. Via MiXCR, TCRdb re-called the multiplex PCR reads, giving one row per CDR3 protein. Among 400,000 to 550,000 distinct CDR3 sequences listed, about 15% were seen once. These data also featured in a second study, about T cells in Graves' hyperthyroidism and ophthalmopathy.

The specimen comprised peripheral blood mononuclear cells (PBMCs), sampled at new diagnosis, from a patient treated with antithyroid drugs. These receptors came from a woman between 25 and 40 years old with Graves disease.

This clonotype has only a few counts. This sequence joins TRBV24-1 and TRBJ2-2; 8 bases fit TRBD2. V lost 3 bases to trimming and J lost 0 bases; unmatched junction nucleotides: 5. The CDR3 has 17 amino acids. Germline CDR1 KGHDR, CDR2 SFDVKD. CDR3 in amino acids: CATSDAPGLANTGELFF. CDR3 sequence (DNA): TGTGCCACCAGTGATGCCCCGGGACTAGCGAACACCGGGGAGCTGTTTTTT.

This clonotype was detected ten times or more. The chain links TRBV6-1 to TRBJ2-3; 9 positions match TRBD1. V lost 3 bases to trimming and J lost 3 bases; unmatched junction nucleotides: 7. The CDR3 has 16 amino acids. The germline V gene encodes CDR1 MNHNS and CDR2 SASEGT. The CDR3 sequence: CASSEGDRVGTDTQYF. CDR3 sequence (DNA): TGTGCCAGCAGTGAGGGGGACAGGGTGGGGACAGATACGCAGTATTTT.

The CDR3 DNA reads TGCAGTGCGCGGCAGCCAGACTATGGCTACACCTTC. Translation: CSARQPDYGYTF. The rearrangement joins TRBV20-1 to TRBJ1-2; D ambiguous. This CDR3 has 12 residues. V lost 6 bases and J lost 3, with 11 bases in between. The germline gives CDR1 DFQATT, CDR2 SNEGSKA (reference sequence).

The chain joins TRBV6-9 to TRBJ1-2; D call uncertain. CDR1 MNHGY and CDR2 SVAAGI come from the germline V gene. Trimming pared 3 bases from V and 5 bases from J, leaving 16 bases between. This CDR3 comprises 15 residues. CDR3 protein: CASSYSKGRPYGYTF. In nucleotides, the CDR3 is TGTGCCAGCAGTTACTCGAAGGGCAGGCCGTATGGCTACACCTTC.

V usage is TRBV9 and J usage is TRBJ2-5; no reliable D call. Germline CDR1 is SGDLS and CDR2 is YYNGEE. The CDR3 consists of 14 residues. V lost 4 bases and J lost 0, with 10 bases in between. The CDR3 DNA reads TGTGCCAGCAGCACAACAGAGTACCAAGAGACCCAGTACTTC. It is translated as CASSTTEYQETQYF.

This clonotype has ten or more counts. The chain carries TRBV7-2 and TRBJ2-3; D might be TRBD1 (5 bases). The CDR3 runs 14 residues. The V and J ends lost 3 bases and 5 bases respectively, with 12 bases between them. Germline V gene data show CDR1 as SGHTA and CDR2 as FQGNSA. In nucleotides, the CDR3 is TGTGCCAGCAGCTTCGACAGTGTTCGAGATACGCAGTATTTT. Translated: CASSFDSVRDTQYF.

This clonotype was observed a handful of times. Since a much larger clone is just one base distant, this may be a read error. This sequence joins TRBV6-2 or TRBV6-3 and TRBJ2-5; a possible D gene is TRBD1 (6 bases). CDR3 size: 13 residues. Germline CDR1 and CDR2: MNHEY and SVGEGT. The germline V and J ends were trimmed by 2 bases and 5 bases, with 9 bases remaining between them. Here the CDR3 reads CASSYGGRETQYF. CDR3 DNA sequence: TGTGCCAGCAGTTACGGGGGCAGGGAGACCCAGTACTTC.

About this clonotype itself: The CDR3 carries no conserved terminal phenylalanine or tryptophan, so it likely arises from a read error. The V and J genes are TRBV11-2 and TRBJ2-5, with D possibly being TRBD1 or TRBD2 (5 bases each). The CDR3 sequence is 14 residues long. Per the germline V gene, CDR1 is SGHAT and CDR2 is FQNNGV. V gave up 3 bases and J gave up 4 bases, with 12 bases separating them. The CDR3 sequence: CASSFGMGRETQYL. Written as DNA, the CDR3 is TGTGCCAGCAGCTTCGGGATGGGGCGAGAGACCCAGTACCTC.

This clonotype was counted at least ten times. The V call is TRBV29-1, the J call TRBJ2-1; D could derive from TRBD1 or TRBD2 (5 bases each). CDR3 length equals 13 residues. Germline V gene data show CDR1 as SQVTM and CDR2 as ANQGSEA. With 4 bases removed from V and 9 bases from J, the gap between germline ends came to 16 bases. DNA of the CDR3: TGCAGCGTTGGGGACCGAGGCTCAGGTGAGCAGTTCTTC. Its translation is CSVGDRGSGEQFF.

There are many counts of this clonotype. The chain links TRBV20-1 to TRBJ2-7; D may be TRBD2 (5 bases). Germline assignment: CDR1 DFQATT and CDR2 SNEGSKA (reference sequence). V lost 4 bases and J lost 4, with 8 bases in between. This CDR3 spans 11 amino acids. The CDR3 coding sequence is TGCAGTGCTACTCGAGGGTACGAGCAGTACTTC. Encoded protein: CSATRGYEQYF.

The chain combines TRBV7-9 with TRBJ2-2; D might be TRBD1 (5 bases). From germline, CDR1 is SEHNR and CDR2 FQNEAQ (reference sequence). This CDR3 has 14 residues. V was shortened by 1 base and J by 5 bases, with 8 bases between the two germline ends. The CDR3 coding sequence is TGTGCCAGCAGCTTAGTAAGACAGACCGGGGAGCTGTTTTTT. It codes for CASSLVRQTGELFF.

The chain joins TRBV7-3 to TRBJ2-6; maybe TRBD1 (5 bases). The V gene's germline CDR1 is SGHTA and CDR2 FQGTGA. The CDR3 is made up of 15 amino acids. V dropped 2 bases and J dropped 2 bases, with 7 bases sitting between them. CDR3 DNA sequence: TGTGCCAGCAGCTTACCCAGGGCTGGGGCCAACGTCCTGACTTTC. Translation: CASSLPRAGANVLTF.

This clonotype was recorded a few times. J is TRBJ1-4 and V is TRBV2; TRBD1 might be the D (6 bases). The germline V gene encodes CDR1 SNHLY and CDR2 FYNNEI. Trimming took off 5 bases at V and 8 bases at J, with 18 bases between the two ends. The CDR3 is made up of 15 amino acids. The CDR3 nucleotides are TGTGCCAGCAGTCCCCCGGGGGGCGCACGGGAAAAACTGTTTTTT. This encodes CASSPPGGAREKLFF. The full variable domain, in which reference TRBV2 and TRBJ1-4 provide the parts outside the CDR3, is EPEVTQTPSHQVTQMGQEVILRCVPISNHLYFYWYRQILGQKVEFLVSFYNNEISEKSEIFDDQFSVERPDGSNFTLKIRSTKLEDSAMYFCASSPPGGAREKLFFGSGTQLSVL.

This clonotype was seen many times. CDR3 protein: CSARDSSATQYF. In DNA form, the CDR3 reads TGCAGTGCTAGAGATTCGTCCGCTACGCAGTATTTT. The chain couples TRBV20-1 to TRBJ2-3; D is undetermined. This CDR3 region has 12 residues. Germline V lookup: CDR1 DFQATT, CDR2 SNEGSKA (reference sequence). Trimming removed 0 bases from V and 8 bases from J, with 9 bases in between.

This clonotype was counted only a few times. The chain employs TRBV25-1 and TRBJ2-6; D is uncertain. CDR1 and CDR2 (germline): MGHDK, SYGVNS. V gave up 6 bases and J gave up 2 bases, with 5 bases separating them. The CDR3 is made up of 13 amino acids. CDR3 coding DNA: TGTGCCAGCAGGGAAACTGGGGCCAACGTCCTGACTTTC. Its protein product is CASRETGANVLTF.

The chain is built from TRBV4-1 and TRBJ2-2, with 7 bases that match TRBD2. The CDR3 has 17 amino acids. V lost 3 bases and J lost 6; bases outside the gene matches: 13. Germline CDR1 is MGHRA and CDR2 is YSYEKL. The CDR3, as DNA: TGCGCCAGCAGCCAGCCTCAAGGCGGAGCGGGGTCCGGGGAGCTGTTTTTT. Protein product: CASSQPQGGAGSGELFF.

At least ten counts were recorded for this clonotype. This rearrangement joins TRBV25-1 to TRBJ1-4, with D maybe TRBD1 (6 bases). Trimming removed 4 bases from V and 0 bases from J, with 18 bases in between. The CDR3 has 18 residues. In germline, CDR1 is MGHDK, CDR2 SYGVNS. CDR3 sequence: CASSGISGDYATNEKLFF. The DNA of the CDR3 is TGTGCCAGCAGTGGGATTTCAGGGGACTACGCAACTAATGAAAAACTGTTTTTT.

The V gene is TRBV5-4, the J gene TRBJ1-6; weak D call: TRBD1 (6 bases). Deletions cut 0 bases from V and 10 bases from J, with 14 bases between. This CDR3 is 15 amino acids long. Germline V gene sequence: CDR1 SGHNT, CDR2 YYREEE (reference sequence). The CDR3 sequence is CASSLARGARSPLHF. CDR3 bases: TGTGCCAGCAGCTTGGCCAGGGGCGCCAGGTCACCCCTCCACTTT.

This clonotype came up many times. The chain carries TRBV3-1 and TRBJ2-3, with D perhaps matching TRBD1 or TRBD2 (5 bases each). V was clipped by 4 bases and J by 0 bases, with 14 bases between them. Germline V gene lookup returns CDR1 LGHDT and CDR2 YNNKEL (reference sequence). The CDR3 is 16 amino acids. The DNA for the CDR3 is TGTGCCAGCAGCCCCAACCGGGACGTTAGCACAGATACGCAGTATTTT. Its protein is CASSPNRDVSTDTQYF.

This clonotype occurred many times. The chain is built from TRBV7-2 and TRBJ2-2; 11 nucleotides match TRBD2. This CDR3 region has 18 residues. Germline assignment: CDR1 SGHTA and CDR2 FQGNSA. The ends lost 2 bases at V and 1 base at J; junction bases unmatched: 6. As DNA, the CDR3 is TGTGCCAGCAGCTTATCCGGGACTAGCGGACAGAACACCGGGGAGCTGTTTTTT. This codes for CASSLSGTSGQNTGELFF. The full variable domain, in which reference TRBV7-2 and TRBJ2-2 provide the parts outside the CDR3, is GAGVSQSPSNKVTEKGKDVELRCDPISGHTALYWYRQSLGQGLEFLIYFQGNSAPDKSGLPSDRFSAERTGGSVSTLTIQRTQQEDSAVYLCASSLSGTSGQNTGELFFGEGSRLTVL.

Only a few counts were recorded for this clonotype. The chain recombines TRBV19 with TRBJ2-1, with D tentatively TRBD2 (8 bases). Between the trimmed V and J ends, which lost 5 bases and 8 bases, there was a span of 13 bases. The CDR3 contains 13 residues. Germline assignment: CDR1 LNHDA and CDR2 SQIVND (reference sequence). Here the CDR3 reads CASSPGGGDEQFF. The CDR3 DNA reads TGTGCCAGTAGTCCGGGAGGGGGCGATGAGCAGTTCTTC.

For this clonotype: One base away lies a much larger clone, so this may be a sequencing read error. This likely comes from a read error, as the CDR3 has no conserved phenylalanine or tryptophan at its end. V is TRBV11-2 and J is TRBJ2-1; D call uncertain. This CDR3 has 17 residues. V was cut by 0 bases and J by 5 bases, with 17 bases left in between. Germline V gives CDR1 SGHAT, CDR2 FQNNGV. Written as DNA, the CDR3 is TGTGCCAGCAGCTTAGATCTAATCCTGGAGAAGGACAATGAGCAGTTCCTC. Protein sequence: CASSLDLILEKDNEQFL.

This clonotype appeared many times. This sequence joins TRBV30 and TRBJ1-1; TRBD1 is a possible D gene (5 bases). V was pared by 3 bases and J by 3 bases, with 14 bases between. CDR1 is GTSNPN and CDR2 is SVGIG in the germline V gene (reference sequence). The CDR3 is 14 residues long. The CDR3 loop reads CAWSVWGSYTEAFF. For the CDR3, the DNA is TGTGCCTGGAGCGTTTGGGGCAGTTACACTGAAGCTTTCTTT.

This clonotype appeared a few times. The V call is TRBV19, the J call TRBJ2-7; no firm D call. Trimming stripped 8 bases from V and 2 bases from J, with 10 bases between. The CDR3 has 12 residues. Germline CDR1 and CDR2: LNHDA and SQIVND (reference sequence). The CDR3: CASGSVTYEQYF. CDR3 in DNA: TGTGCCAGTGGAAGCGTCACCTACGAGCAGTACTTC.

This clonotype was seen repeatedly, ten times or more. The chain combines TRBV5-5 with TRBJ2-7; tentative D call: TRBD1 (6 bases). Germline CDR1 SGHKS, CDR2 YYEKEE (reference sequence). Trimming pared 3 bases from V and 2 bases from J, leaving 15 bases between. The length of the CDR3 is 15 residues. The CDR3 loop reads CASSWETGSAYEQYF. In DNA form, the CDR3 reads TGTGCCAGCAGCTGGGAAACAGGGTCCGCCTACGAGCAGTACTTC.

The rearrangement links TRBV7-3 to TRBJ2-1; 12 nucleotides match TRBD2. V was pared by 5 bases and J by 6 bases, with 5 bases of the junction left unmatched. Per germline, CDR1 SGHTA and CDR2 FQGTGA. The CDR3 extends over 15 amino acids. CDR3 loop: CASSQRTSGINEQFF. DNA for the CDR3: TGTGCCAGCAGCCAGAGGACTAGCGGGATCAATGAGCAGTTCTTC.

This clonotype was found many times. This chain connects TRBV27 to TRBJ2-7; 13 positions match TRBD2. The V gene end was trimmed by 4 bases and the J gene end by 0 bases; junction bases not matched to a gene: 6. This CDR3 is 17 amino acids long. In germline, CDR1 is MNHEY, CDR2 SMNVEV (reference sequence). Here the CDR3 DNA reads TGTGCCAGCAGTTCGGGACTAGCGGGAAGTATCTCCTACGAGCAGTACTTC. Translated: CASSSGLAGSISYEQYF.

This clonotype has just one count. The V and J genes are TRBV14 and TRBJ2-5; D may match TRBD1 or TRBD2 (5 bases each). Per the germline V gene, CDR1 is SGHDN and CDR2 is FVKESK. The length of the CDR3 is 14 residues. Trimming removed 2 bases at V and 10 bases at J, with 17 bases between. In nucleotides, the CDR3 is TGTGCCAGCAGCCAACGGGACCGTCCAGGAATCCAGTACTTC. Translated: CASSQRDRPGIQYF.

This clonotype was observed at least ten times. J is TRBJ2-2 and V is TRBV27; tentative D call: TRBD2 (5 bases). Germline V gene data show CDR1 as MNHEY and CDR2 as SMNVEV (reference sequence). The V and J ends lost 0 bases and 0 bases respectively, with 11 bases between them. This CDR3 comprises 17 residues. The DNA of the CDR3 is TGTGCCAGCAGTTTATCGGTAGCGATCGCGAACACCGGGGAGCTGTTTTTT. Amino acids: CASSLSVAIANTGELFF.

This clonotype was observed at least ten times. J is TRBJ2-7 and V is TRBV20-1; either TRBD1 or TRBD2 may supply D (5 bases each). The CDR3 loop spans 14 amino acids. The V and J ends lost 5 bases and 2 bases respectively, with 16 bases between them. Germline assignment: CDR1 DFQATT and CDR2 SNEGSKA (reference sequence). The CDR3 DNA reads TGCAGTGCTGAGTCGGGGAAGGGGCCCTACGAGCAGTACTTC. Amino acid sequence: CSAESGKGPYEQYF.

The rearrangement joins TRBV4-1 to TRBJ2-1, with D unclear. Germline V CDR1 and CDR2: MGHRA, YSYEKL. Trimming removed 4 bases from V and 7 bases from J, with 14 bases in between. This CDR3 comprises 14 residues. The CDR3 loop reads CASSRISWGNEQFF. CDR3 sequence (DNA): TGCGCCAGCAGCCGAATTAGTTGGGGAAATGAGCAGTTCTTC.

This clonotype was counted many times. J is TRBJ2-3 and V is TRBV27, with a tentative D call TRBD1 (6 bases). CDR1 and CDR2 from the germline V gene are MNHEY and SMNVEV (reference sequence). The length of the CDR3 is 15 residues. V gave up 0 bases and J gave up 4 bases, with 11 bases separating them. Here the CDR3 reads CASSLSGRGPDTQYF. The CDR3 DNA sequence: TGTGCCAGCAGTTTATCTGGCAGGGGTCCAGATACGCAGTATTTT.